This T cell receptor (beta chain) stems from a study of Tregs in tolerant kidney transplant recipients. Concerning this clone itself: Its matching antigen is unknown.

Assay: immunoSEQ multiplex PCR; the TCRdb copy retains only in-frame clones and omits some. The profile shows some 100,000 clones, around 94% of them singletons. Study findings and constraints: Validation in larger populations is needed because few patients were studied. The most relevant donor-specific Treg TCRbeta repertoire apparently came from expansion with activated donor B cells.

Germline V lookup: CDR1 SNHLY, CDR2 FYNNEI. The CDR3 totals 15 residues. V shed 6 bases, J shed 2 bases, and the junction held 9 bases outside the gene matches. This clonotype originated in a human donor in good health. The V call is TRBV2, the J call TRBJ1-2, with 7 bases identical to TRBD1. The sequencing input was CD4+ T cells from blood. The CDR3 loop is CASSLGQVANYGYTF. In nucleotides, the CDR3 is TGTGCCAGCAGCCTCGGACAGGTCGCGAACTATGGCTACACCTTC.